This T cell receptor (beta chain) derives from a study of human T cells and chemical hapten exposure. Turning to the study itself: TCR yields per sample varied, mainly owing to small pooled library volume differences.

One entry per CDR3 protein results from TCRdb running MiXCR on the RACE reads. The sample gives around 99,000 distinct CDR3 sequences, around 12% of which show up once; over 2% is in the top ten. Time point reported: patch test 1, 2 weeks after DPC sensitization. Stated treatment: therapeutic diphenylcyclopropenone sensitization with weekly scalp DPC. The CDR3 has 15 amino acids. In germline, CDR1 is MDHEN, CDR2 SYDVKM. Trimming removed 5 bases from V and 2 bases from J, with 16 bases in between. This rearrangement joins TRBV28 to TRBJ2-7, with D possibly being TRBD2 (5 bases). This TCR came from a woman between 35 and 50 years old with alopecia areata. Some clones in this sample may be carry-over from other donors' samples. This specimen consisted of whole blood, obtained in connection with sensitization to the hapten diphenylcyclopropenone (DPC). Here the CDR3 reads CASSPPRAGTYEQYF. CDR3 DNA: TGTGCCAGCAGTCCCCCGCGGGCAGGAACCTACGAGCAGTACTTC. Using reference TRBV28 and TRBJ2-7 for the parts outside the CDR3, the full variable domain is DVKVTQSSRYLVKRTGEKVFLECVQDMDHENMFWYRQDPGLGLRLIYFSYDVKMKEKGDIPEGYSVSREKKERFSLILESASTNQTSMYLCASSPPRAGTYEQYFGPGTRLTVT.